One sample yielded the 15 T cell receptor beta chains listed below, sequenced in a study of shared clonotypes between healthy human individuals. Using immunoSEQ multiplex PCR, the repertoire was profiled, and TCRdb retains in-frame clones only, with some absent. The sample lists about 680,000 clones; 90% to 95% were seen once. Cells designated naive CD8 were CD45RO-negative and were positively selected for CCR7, with terminally differentiated effector memory CD45RA+ cells excluded. Material for sequencing was naive CD8+ T cells sorted from blood. The receptors derive from a man aged 30 to 45 in good health.

V is TRBV6-1 and J is TRBJ2-7; D may be TRBD1 (5 bases). With 1 base removed from V and 2 bases from J, the gap between germline ends came to 12 bases. This CDR3 is 15 amino acids long. Germline V gene data show CDR1 as MNHNS and CDR2 as SASEGT. Here the CDR3 DNA reads TGTGCCAGCAGTGAAGGGATAGGGGCAACCTACGAGCAGTACTTC. Protein product: CASSEGIGATYEQYF.

CDR3 nucleotide sequence: TGTGCCAGCAGCCTGACAGGGGATGGCTACACCTTC. Amino acids: CASSLTGDGYTF. The chain has TRBV14 and TRBJ1-2; 8 bases fit TRBD1. The CDR3 is made up of 12 amino acids. Germline V gives CDR1 SGHDN, CDR2 FVKESK. The trim removed 4 bases at V and 6 bases at J, leaving 1 base unmatched.

The count of this clone is one. This rearrangement joins TRBV6-1 to TRBJ2-1; possibly TRBD2 for D (6 bases). Trimming left V 4 bases short and J 0 bases short, with 13 bases between. Germline CDR1 and CDR2: MNHNS and SASEGT. CDR3 length equals 16 residues. The DNA for the CDR3 is TGTGCCAGCAGTGGGACTATTTACAGCTCCTACAATGAGCAGTTCTTC. Translating gives CASSGTIYSSYNEQFF.

This clone was recorded once. The chain recombines TRBV5-1 with TRBJ2-1; 8 nucleotides match TRBD1. The V segment lost 0 bases and the J segment 6 bases; nucleotides outside the gene matches: 5. CDR3 length: 15 residues. CDR1 and CDR2 (germline): SGHRS, YFSETQ. CDR3 in amino acids: CASSLGQGMFNEQFF. The CDR3, as DNA: TGCGCCAGCAGCTTGGGACAGGGGATGTTCAATGAGCAGTTCTTC.

The rearrangement links TRBV6-5 to TRBJ2-5, with D tentatively TRBD1 or TRBD2 (5 bases each). The CDR3 runs 15 residues. Trimming pared 7 bases from V and 5 bases from J, leaving 20 bases between. Per germline, CDR1 MNHEY and CDR2 SVGAGI. This chain's CDR3 is CASTPGALHGETQYF. CDR3 sequence (DNA): TGTGCCAGCACCCCCGGGGCATTACATGGCGAGACCCAGTACTTC.

The CDR3 coding sequence is TGTGCCAGCAGCTTACAGGGTTACAATGAGCAGTTCTTC. Amino acids: CASSLQGYNEQFF. The chain is built from TRBV7-8 and TRBJ2-1, with D perhaps matching TRBD1 (5 bases). This CDR3 has 13 amino acids. Trimming left V 2 bases short and J 4 bases short, with 6 bases between. From germline, CDR1 is SGHVS and CDR2 FQNEAQ.

The chain combines TRBV5-4 with TRBJ2-7; D remains ambiguous. Trimming took off 2 bases at V and 2 bases at J, with 5 bases between the two ends. Germline V gives CDR1 SGHNT, CDR2 YYREEE (reference sequence). The CDR3 consists of 12 residues. The CDR3 DNA is TGTGCCAGCAGCTTTCAGGCCTACGAGCAGTACTTC. It encodes CASSFQAYEQYF.

The genes are TRBV7-9 and TRBJ2-3; D unclear. The CDR3 is made up of 13 amino acids. V gave up 1 base and J gave up 2 bases, with 4 bases separating them. The germline gives CDR1 SEHNR, CDR2 FQNEAQ (reference sequence). In DNA, the CDR3 is TGTGCCAGCAGCTTAGGGATCACAGATACGCAGTATTTT. Protein product: CASSLGITDTQYF.

J is TRBJ1-5 and V is TRBV4-1; 7 positions match TRBD1. Per germline, CDR1 MGHRA and CDR2 YSYEKL. The CDR3 is 16 residues long. With V trimmed by 6 bases and J by 4 bases, 12 bases remained unmatched. The CDR3 is CASSGWETGRNQPQHF. CDR3 DNA sequence: TGCGCCAGCAGTGGATGGGAGACAGGGAGAAATCAGCCCCAGCATTTT.

In the case of this clone: A read error may produce the germline difference seen at one junction end. This rearrangement joins TRBV6-5 to TRBJ2-7; 10 bases are shared with TRBD1. The V gene's germline CDR1 is MNHEY and CDR2 SVGAGI. The CDR3 totals 15 residues. The CDR3 is CASIYRDRGSYEQYF. The CDR3 DNA reads TGTGCCAGCATTTACCGGGACAGGGGTTCCTACGAGCAGTACTTC.

This clone was recorded a few times. The V gene is TRBV27, the J gene TRBJ2-7, with D possibly matching TRBD2 (6 bases). The CDR3 is made up of 14 amino acids. CDR1 and CDR2 (germline): MNHEY, SMNVEV (reference sequence). V lost 5 bases, J lost 5 bases, and 16 bases lay in between. As DNA, the CDR3 is TGTGCCAGCAGTCCCAGACTTGCGGGGCACGAGCAGTACTTC. Amino acid sequence: CASSPRLAGHEQYF.

The J gene is TRBJ2-5, the V gene TRBV7-9; D is uncertain. Germline CDR1 SEHNR, CDR2 FQNEAQ (reference sequence). V was cut by 4 bases and J by 3 bases, with 15 bases left in between. The CDR3 spans 15 residues. The CDR3 DNA reads as TGTGCCAGCAGCTCCCGTTTAAGGCGCGAAGAGACCCAGTACTTC. Its protein is CASSSRLRREETQYF.

A single count supports this clone. No conserved phenylalanine or tryptophan ends this CDR3, so it is likely a read error. The DNA is left out, because the CDR3 cannot be placed on it with certainty; the CDR3 is given as TCRdb lists it. This chain joins TRBV28 and TRBJ2-3; the DNA was not compared with TRBD2, the D call given in the table. The CDR3 sequence runs 13 residues, both termini included. Germline values: CDR1 MDHEN, CDR2 SYDVKM. The CDR3 loop is CASSSPSGSCCTV.

The chain recombines TRBV5-5 with TRBJ2-1, with 10 bases that match TRBD1. The CDR3 consists of 11 residues. The ends lost 1 base at V and 15 bases at J; junction bases unmatched: 1. Per the germline V gene, CDR1 is SGHKS and CDR2 is YYEKEE (reference sequence). The CDR3 DNA reads TGTGCCAGCAGCTTGCGGACAGGGGGGTTCTTC. Amino acid sequence: CASSLRTGGFF.

The V and J genes are TRBV15 and TRBJ1-1, with 10 bases fitting TRBD1. Germline CDR1 LNHNV, CDR2 YYDKDF (reference sequence). The CDR3 is 14 residues long. The J segment lost 7 bases and the V segment lost 5 bases, leaving 7 bases of the junction unmatched. The CDR3 region is CATSLGQGIDEAFF. The CDR3 DNA reads TGTGCCACCAGCCTGGGACAGGGGATTGATGAAGCTTTCTTT.